One sample yielded the 9 T cell receptor beta chains listed below, sequenced in a study of shared clonotypes between healthy human individuals. Assay: immunoSEQ multiplex PCR; the TCRdb copy retains only in-frame clones and omits some. In the table there are roughly 570,000 clones, 95% to 98% of which are singletons. Naive-designated CD8 cells lacked CD45RO, were positively enriched for CCR7, and omitted terminally differentiated effector memory CD45RA+ cells. The sequencing sample was made of naive CD8+ T cells sorted from blood. These receptor sequences come from a young man in good health.

V and J are TRBV7-9 and TRBJ2-7, with TRBD2 matching over 11 bases. Germline values: CDR1 SEHNR, CDR2 FQNEAQ (reference sequence). J gave up 4 bases and V 5 bases, and 7 bases lay outside the gene matches. CDR3 size: 15 residues. This CDR3 reads CASSPLLAGVYEQYF. The CDR3 DNA reads as TGTGCCAGCAGCCCTCTACTAGCGGGAGTTTACGAGCAGTACTTC. The complete variable domain, with remaining parts taken from reference TRBV7-9 and TRBJ2-7, reads DTGVSQNPRHKITKRGQNVTFRCDPISEHNRLYWYRQTLGQGPEFLTYFQNEAQLEKSRLLSDRFSAERPKGSFSTLEIQRTEQGDSAMYLCASSPLLAGVYEQYFGPGTRLTVT.

The CDR3 is CASSFIETAEETQYF. DNA for the CDR3: TGTGCCAGCAGTTTTATCGAGACTGCTGAAGAGACCCAGTACTTC. The chain combines TRBV28 with TRBJ2-5; D unclear. CDR3 length: 15 residues. With 3 bases removed from V and 3 bases from J, the gap between germline ends came to 14 bases. Germline V gene sequence: CDR1 MDHEN, CDR2 SYDVKM.

This chain links TRBV9 with TRBJ2-7; 10 nucleotides line up with TRBD1. Looked up from germline, CDR1 is SGDLS and CDR2 is YYNGEE. After removal of 1 base from V and 4 bases from J, the junction contained 2 bases not matched to a gene. This CDR3 spans 14 amino acids. The CDR3 sequence is CASSVKDRGYEQYF. DNA for the CDR3: TGTGCCAGCAGCGTAAAGGACAGGGGGTACGAGCAGTACTTC.

This clone was seen a single time. The chain has TRBV7-9 and TRBJ2-2; a weak D match, TRBD1 (6 bases). CDR1 and CDR2 (germline): SEHNR, FQNEAQ (reference sequence). This CDR3 contains 13 residues. V lost 4 bases, J lost 7 bases, and 10 bases lay in between. The CDR3 here is CASSSQGGGELFF. In DNA form, the CDR3 reads TGTGCCAGCAGCTCACAGGGTGGCGGGGAGCTGTTTTTT.

This chain links TRBV18 with TRBJ2-1; D possibly corresponds to TRBD1 (6 bases). This CDR3 has 15 residues. In germline, CDR1 is KGHSH, CDR2 LQKENI. V was clipped by 0 bases and J by 0 bases, with 6 bases between them. This CDR3 is CASSPPDSSYNEQFF. The CDR3 DNA follows: TGTGCCAGCTCACCACCGGACAGCTCCTACAATGAGCAGTTCTTC.

This rearrangement joins TRBV27 to TRBJ2-3; the D call may be TRBD1 or TRBD2 (5 bases each). Germline loops: CDR1 MNHEY, CDR2 SMNVEV (reference sequence). V lost 5 bases to trimming and J lost 2 bases, with 23 bases between them. This CDR3 is built from 18 residues. CDR3 residues: CASSTRWDQPKYTDTQYF. The DNA for the CDR3 is TGTGCCAGCAGTACCCGATGGGACCAACCGAAATACACAGATACGCAGTATTTT.

The rearrangement uses TRBV27 and TRBJ2-3; D not certain. The CDR3 has 14 amino acids. Trimming took off 8 bases at V and 2 bases at J, with 14 bases between the two ends. Germline V gene lookup returns CDR1 MNHEY and CDR2 SMNVEV (reference sequence). The CDR3 region is CASFISTFTDTQYF. The CDR3, as DNA: TGTGCCAGCTTTATCTCCACGTTCACAGATACGCAGTATTTT.

CDR3 protein: CASSFPPRTRNTGELFF. As DNA, the CDR3 is TGCGCCAGCAGCTTCCCCCCCCGGACTAGGAACACCGGGGAGCTGTTTTTT. V and J are TRBV5-1 and TRBJ2-2; TRBD2 aligns across 7 bases. The germline CDR1 and CDR2 sequences are SGHRS and YFSETQ. CDR3 length: 17 residues. V gave up 2 bases and J gave up 1 base; unmatched junction bases: 8.

V usage is TRBV7-9 and J usage is TRBJ2-1, with D maybe TRBD1 (6 bases). The CDR3 covers 15 residues. The V gene's germline CDR1 is SEHNR and CDR2 FQNEAQ (reference sequence). Trimming pared 5 bases from V and 4 bases from J, leaving 15 bases between. CDR3 bases: TGTGCCAGCAGCCCCCCCGGGACACTGTACAATGAGCAGTTCTTC. This encodes CASSPPGTLYNEQFF.